The 10 T cell receptor beta chains given below trace back to one sample, sequenced in a study of blood T cell repertoires in COVID-19 (dated by TCRdb to the early 2020s). Libraries were prepared through the immunoSEQ multiplex PCR assay. The immuneACCESS repertoire file appears here via TCRdb, limited to in-frame rearrangements. These files lack a portion of the clones; in checked studies, under half of the deficit traces to unresolved V genes, and the cause of the others is not known. The sample profile shows under 300,000 clones; 70% to 90% of them were found once. Around 15% of the sample belongs to the ten largest clones. Material: PBMCs or T cells enriched from blood (not recorded which). These TCRs come from a man aged 18-30 years who had recovered from COVID-19.

The CDR3 sequence: CASSKGGQRSELYNSPLHF. Here the CDR3 DNA reads TGTGCCAGCAGCAAAGGGGGACAGAGATCAGAGCTCTATAATTCACCCCTCCACTTT. The chain employs TRBV21-1 and TRBJ1-6; the D call of TRBD1 is as the table states it, not checked on the DNA. TRBV21-1 is flagged as a pseudogene. This CDR3 is 19 amino acids long.

This clone is a singleton in its sample. The chain recombines TRBV29-1 with TRBJ1-1; no clear D. This CDR3 has 14 residues. Germline loops: CDR1 SQVTM, CDR2 ANQGSEA. V lost 5 bases and J 0 bases, leaving 13 bases between the germline ends. CDR3 protein: CSVIFGGLNTEAFF. CDR3 in DNA: TGCAGCGTTATTTTTGGAGGGCTGAACACTGAAGCTTTCTTT.

The V call is TRBV5-1, the J call TRBJ2-7; D perhaps matches TRBD1 (5 bases). Deletions cut 4 bases from V and 4 bases from J, with 18 bases between. The germline V gene has CDR1 SGHRS and CDR2 YFSETQ. The CDR3 is made up of 15 amino acids. Here the CDR3 DNA reads TGCGCCAGCAGCCAACGGGCAGGGATAAGATACGAGCAGTACTTC. Translated, it gives CASSQRAGIRYEQYF.

The gene calls are TRBV7-9 and TRBJ2-7; D is ambiguous. CDR1 and CDR2 from the germline V gene are SEHNR and FQNEAQ (reference sequence). V was cut by 4 bases and J by 5 bases, with 18 bases left in between. The CDR3 is made up of 15 amino acids. The chain's CDR3 is CASSSDGSLIHEQYF. CDR3 DNA sequence: TGTGCCAGCAGCTCTGACGGGTCATTAATCCACGAGCAGTACTTC. Variable domain in full (rest from reference TRBV7-9 and TRBJ2-7): DTGVSQNPRHKITKRGQNVTFRCDPISEHNRLYWYRQTLGQGPEFLTYFQNEAQLEKSRLLSDRFSAERPKGSFSTLEIQRTEQGDSAMYLCASSSDGSLIHEQYFGPGTRLTVT.

The chain links TRBV4-1 to TRBJ1-2; unclear D gene. CDR3 size: 12 residues. The germline gives CDR1 MGHRA, CDR2 YSYEKL. V was cut by 1 base and J by 6 bases, with 6 bases left in between. This chain's CDR3 is CASSQGQDGYTF. In DNA form, the CDR3 reads TGCGCCAGCAGCCAAGGTCAGGATGGCTACACCTTC.

This chain links TRBV7-2 with TRBJ2-7; 8 nucleotides agree with TRBD1. Germline CDR1 is SGHTA and CDR2 is FQGNSA. The V segment lost 2 bases and the J segment 3 bases; nucleotides outside the gene matches: 6. The CDR3 has 15 amino acids. For the CDR3, the DNA is TGTGCCAGCAGCTTACGCCGGACAGGGATCTACGAGCAGTACTTC. Translating gives CASSLRRTGIYEQYF.

This chain joins TRBV6-4 and TRBJ1-2; no definite D call. Per germline, CDR1 MRHNA and CDR2 SNTAGT. This CDR3 comprises 15 residues. With 3 bases removed from V and 4 bases from J, the gap between germline ends came to 15 bases. The CDR3 coding sequence is TGTGCCAGCAGTGAGTGGGGAGAGAGATCCTATGGCTACACCTTC. It yields the protein CASSEWGERSYGYTF.

This clone showed up just once. This sequence joins TRBV11-1 and TRBJ2-5; 8 bases fit TRBD1. The CDR3 extends over 14 amino acids. The germline V gene has CDR1 SGHAT and CDR2 FQDESV (reference sequence). The trim removed 3 bases at V and 5 bases at J, leaving 5 bases unmatched. CDR3 residues: CASSFDRGSETQYF. As DNA, the CDR3 is TGTGCCAGCAGCTTTGACAGGGGTAGCGAGACCCAGTACTTC.

The rearrangement links TRBV5-6 to TRBJ1-4; D gene ambiguous. The CDR3 is 13 residues long. Per the germline V gene, CDR1 is SGHDT and CDR2 is YYEEEE. Trimming left V 2 bases short and J 5 bases short, with 7 bases between. The CDR3 DNA reads TGTGCCAGCAGCTTCGAGGAAAATGAAAAACTGTTTTTT. Translated, it gives CASSFEENEKLFF.

The gene calls are TRBV6-5 and TRBJ2-1, with 9 bases identical to TRBD2. Germline assignment: CDR1 MNHEY and CDR2 SVGAGI. The CDR3 covers 14 residues. With V trimmed by 6 bases and J by 10 bases, 10 bases remained unmatched. CDR3 sequence: CASRTSLAGGEQFF. In DNA, the CDR3 is TGTGCCAGCAGGACCTCACTAGCGGGTGGGGAGCAGTTCTTC.